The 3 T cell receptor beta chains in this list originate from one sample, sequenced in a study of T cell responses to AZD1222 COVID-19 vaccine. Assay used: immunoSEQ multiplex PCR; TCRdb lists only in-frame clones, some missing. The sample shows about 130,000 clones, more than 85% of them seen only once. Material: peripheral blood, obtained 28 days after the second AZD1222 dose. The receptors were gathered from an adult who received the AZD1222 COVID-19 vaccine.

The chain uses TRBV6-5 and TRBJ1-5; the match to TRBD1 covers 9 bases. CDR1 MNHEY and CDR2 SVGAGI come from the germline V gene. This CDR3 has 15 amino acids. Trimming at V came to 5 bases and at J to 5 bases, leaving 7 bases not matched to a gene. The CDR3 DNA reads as TGTGCCAGCAGTAACAGGGGGCGAATTGATCAGCCCCAGCATTTT. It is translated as CASSNRGRIDQPQHF.

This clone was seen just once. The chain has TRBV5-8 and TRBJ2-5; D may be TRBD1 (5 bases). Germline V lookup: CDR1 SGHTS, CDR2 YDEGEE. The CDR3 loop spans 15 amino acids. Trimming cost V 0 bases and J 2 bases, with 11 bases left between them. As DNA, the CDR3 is TGTGCCAGCAGCTTGGGGGGCGTTTCACAAGAGACCCAGTACTTC. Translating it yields CASSLGGVSQETQYF.

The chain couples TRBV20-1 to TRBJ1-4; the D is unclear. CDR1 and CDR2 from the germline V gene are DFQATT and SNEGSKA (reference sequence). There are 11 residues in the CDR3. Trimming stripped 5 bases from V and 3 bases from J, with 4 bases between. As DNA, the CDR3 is TGCAGTGCTCTAGCTAATGAAAAACTGTTTTTT. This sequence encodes CSALANEKLFF.